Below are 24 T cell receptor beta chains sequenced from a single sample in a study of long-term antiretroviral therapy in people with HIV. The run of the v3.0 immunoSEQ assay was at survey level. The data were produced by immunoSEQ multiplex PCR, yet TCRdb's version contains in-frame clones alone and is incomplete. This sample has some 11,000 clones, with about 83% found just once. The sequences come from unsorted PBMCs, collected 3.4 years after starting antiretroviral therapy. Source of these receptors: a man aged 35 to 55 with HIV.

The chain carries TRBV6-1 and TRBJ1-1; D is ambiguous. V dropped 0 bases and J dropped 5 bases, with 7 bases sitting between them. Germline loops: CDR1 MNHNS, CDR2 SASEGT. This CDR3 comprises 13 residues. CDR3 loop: CASSEALGTEAFF. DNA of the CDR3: TGTGCCAGCAGTGAAGCGCTGGGGACTGAAGCTTTCTTT.

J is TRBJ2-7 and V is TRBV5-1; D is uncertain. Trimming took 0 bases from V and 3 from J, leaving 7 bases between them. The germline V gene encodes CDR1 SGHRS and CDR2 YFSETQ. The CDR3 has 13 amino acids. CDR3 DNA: TGCGCCAGCAGCTTGGAGGTGGGCTACGAGCAGTACTTC. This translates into CASSLEVGYEQYF.

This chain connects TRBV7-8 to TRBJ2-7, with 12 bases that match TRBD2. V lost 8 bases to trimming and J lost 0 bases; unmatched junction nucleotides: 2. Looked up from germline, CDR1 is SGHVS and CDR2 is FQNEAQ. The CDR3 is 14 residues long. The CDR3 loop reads CASQGLAGSYEQYF. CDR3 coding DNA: TGTGCCAGCCAGGGACTAGCGGGCTCCTACGAGCAGTACTTC.

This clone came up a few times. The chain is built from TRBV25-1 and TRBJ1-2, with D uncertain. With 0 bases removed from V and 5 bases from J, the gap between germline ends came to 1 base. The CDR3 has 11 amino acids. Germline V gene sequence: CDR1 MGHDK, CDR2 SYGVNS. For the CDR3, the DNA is TGTGCCAGCAGTGAATATTATGGCTACACCTTC. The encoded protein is CASSEYYGYTF.

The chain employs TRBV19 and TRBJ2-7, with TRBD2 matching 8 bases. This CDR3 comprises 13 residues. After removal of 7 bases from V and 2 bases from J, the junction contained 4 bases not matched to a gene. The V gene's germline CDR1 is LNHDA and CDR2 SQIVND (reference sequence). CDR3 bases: TGTGCCAGTACCCCCGGGGGGGCCTACGAGCAGTACTTC. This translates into CASTPGGAYEQYF. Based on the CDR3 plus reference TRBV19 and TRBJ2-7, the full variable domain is DGGITQSPKYLFRKEGQNVTLSCEQNLNHDAMYWYRQDPGQGLRLIYYSQIVNDFQKGDIAEGYSVSREKKESFPLTVTSAQKNPTAFYLCASTPGGAYEQYFGPGTRLTVT.

CDR3 nucleotides: TGTGCCAGCAGCGGGGGGCCAGTGAACACTGAAGCTTTCTTT. Its translation is CASSGGPVNTEAFF. The chain uses TRBV5-6 and TRBJ1-1; D is perhaps TRBD1 (6 bases). V was cut by 4 bases and J by 0 bases, with 10 bases left in between. The CDR3 runs 14 residues. Germline V lookup: CDR1 SGHDT, CDR2 YYEEEE.

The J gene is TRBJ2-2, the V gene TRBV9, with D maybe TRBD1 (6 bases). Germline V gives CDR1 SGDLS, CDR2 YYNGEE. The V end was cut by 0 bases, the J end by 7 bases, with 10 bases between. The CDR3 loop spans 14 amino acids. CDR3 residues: CASSVVGGGGELFF. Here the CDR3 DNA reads TGTGCCAGCAGCGTAGTTGGGGGCGGCGGGGAGCTGTTTTTT.

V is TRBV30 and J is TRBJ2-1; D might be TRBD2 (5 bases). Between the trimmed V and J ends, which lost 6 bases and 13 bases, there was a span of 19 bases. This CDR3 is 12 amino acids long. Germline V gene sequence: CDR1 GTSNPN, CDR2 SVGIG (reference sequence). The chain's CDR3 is CACYAGLGNQFF. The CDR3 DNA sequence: TGTGCCTGTTACGCGGGCCTAGGGAATCAGTTCTTC.

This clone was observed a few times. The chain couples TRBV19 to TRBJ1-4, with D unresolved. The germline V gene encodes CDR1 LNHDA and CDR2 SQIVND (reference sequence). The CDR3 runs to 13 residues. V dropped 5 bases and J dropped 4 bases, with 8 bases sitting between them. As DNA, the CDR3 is TGTGCCAGTAGTTTCCAGAGTAATGAAAAACTGTTTTTT. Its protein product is CASSFQSNEKLFF. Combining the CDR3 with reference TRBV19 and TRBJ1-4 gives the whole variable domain DGGITQSPKYLFRKEGQNVTLSCEQNLNHDAMYWYRQDPGQGLRLIYYSQIVNDFQKGDIAEGYSVSREKKESFPLTVTSAQKNPTAFYLCASSFQSNEKLFFGSGTQLSVL.

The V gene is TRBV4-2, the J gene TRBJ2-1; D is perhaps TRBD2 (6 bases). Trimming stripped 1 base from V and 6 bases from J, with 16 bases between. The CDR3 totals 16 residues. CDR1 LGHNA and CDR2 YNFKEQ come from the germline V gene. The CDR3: CASSQGGLGGSNEQFF. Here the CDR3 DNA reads TGTGCCAGCAGCCAAGGAGGGCTGGGAGGAAGCAATGAGCAGTTCTTC.

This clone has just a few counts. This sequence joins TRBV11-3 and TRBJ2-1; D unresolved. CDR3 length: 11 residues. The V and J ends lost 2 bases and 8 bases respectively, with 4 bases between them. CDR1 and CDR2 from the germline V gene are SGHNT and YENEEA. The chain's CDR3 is CASSLSHEQFF. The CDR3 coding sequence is TGTGCCAGCAGCTTATCCCATGAGCAGTTCTTC.

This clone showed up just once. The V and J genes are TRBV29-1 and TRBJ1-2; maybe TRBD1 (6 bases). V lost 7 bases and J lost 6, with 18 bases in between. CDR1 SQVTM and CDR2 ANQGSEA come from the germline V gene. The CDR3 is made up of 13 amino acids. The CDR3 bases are TGCAGCGCTGAGGCCGGGGGGCTGGATGGCTACACCTTC. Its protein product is CSAEAGGLDGYTF. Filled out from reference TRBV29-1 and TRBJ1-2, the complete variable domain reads SAVISQKPSRDICQRGTSLTIQCQVDSQVTMMFWYRQQPGQSLTLIATANQGSEATYESGFVIDKFPISRPNLTFSTLTVSNMSPEDSSIYLCSAEAGGLDGYTFGSGTRLTVV.

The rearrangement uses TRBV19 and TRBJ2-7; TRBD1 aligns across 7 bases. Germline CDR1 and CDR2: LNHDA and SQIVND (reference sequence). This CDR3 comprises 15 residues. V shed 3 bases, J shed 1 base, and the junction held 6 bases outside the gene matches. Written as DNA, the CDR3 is TGTGCCAGTAGTATTGTCTCAGGGGGTTCCTACGAGCAGTACTTC. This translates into CASSIVSGGSYEQYF.

The CDR3 region has the DNA TGCGCCAGCAGCCAAAATGTGGCGGGGCTTGGCTACACCTTC. Translation gives CASSQNVAGLGYTF. V gene TRBV4-1 combines with J gene TRBJ1-2; TRBD1 is a possible D gene (5 bases). Germline CDR1 and CDR2: MGHRA and YSYEKL. The CDR3 length is 14 residues. V was shortened by 2 bases and J by 7 bases, with 14 bases between the two germline ends.

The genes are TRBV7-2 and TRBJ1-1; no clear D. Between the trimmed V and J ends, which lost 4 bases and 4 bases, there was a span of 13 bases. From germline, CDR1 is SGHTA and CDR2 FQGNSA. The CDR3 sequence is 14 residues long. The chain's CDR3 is CASSSQPGSTEAFF. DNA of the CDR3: TGTGCCAGCAGCTCCCAACCTGGGAGCACTGAAGCTTTCTTT.

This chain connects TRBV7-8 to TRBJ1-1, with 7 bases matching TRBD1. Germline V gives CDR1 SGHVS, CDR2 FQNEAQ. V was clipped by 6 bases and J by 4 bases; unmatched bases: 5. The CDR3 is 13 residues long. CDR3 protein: CASSLQGFTEAFF. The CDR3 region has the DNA TGTGCCAGCAGTTTACAGGGGTTCACTGAAGCTTTCTTT.

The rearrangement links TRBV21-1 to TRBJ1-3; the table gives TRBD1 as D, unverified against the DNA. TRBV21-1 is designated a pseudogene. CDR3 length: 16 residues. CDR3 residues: CASSKENRVSGNTIYF. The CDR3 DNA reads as TGTGCCAGCAGCAAAGAGAACAGGGTGTCCGGAAACACCATATATTTT.

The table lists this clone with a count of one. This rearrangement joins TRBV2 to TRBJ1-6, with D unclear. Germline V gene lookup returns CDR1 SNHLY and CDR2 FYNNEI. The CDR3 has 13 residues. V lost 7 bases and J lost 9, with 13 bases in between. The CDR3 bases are TGTGCCAGCATGGTTACAAGGGTTTCACCCCTCCACTTT. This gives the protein CASMVTRVSPLHF.

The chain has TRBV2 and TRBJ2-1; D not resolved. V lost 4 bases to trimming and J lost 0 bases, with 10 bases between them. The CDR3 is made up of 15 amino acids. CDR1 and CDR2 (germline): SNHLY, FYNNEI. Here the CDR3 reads CASSVQRSSYNEQFF. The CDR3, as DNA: TGTGCCAGCAGTGTACAGAGGAGCTCCTACAATGAGCAGTTCTTC.

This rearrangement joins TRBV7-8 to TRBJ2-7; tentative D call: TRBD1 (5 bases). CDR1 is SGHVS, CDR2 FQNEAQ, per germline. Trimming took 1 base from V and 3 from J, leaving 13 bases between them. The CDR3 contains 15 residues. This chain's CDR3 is CASSLGLARDYEQYF. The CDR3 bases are TGTGCCAGCAGCTTAGGTTTGGCCAGGGACTACGAGCAGTACTTC.

In nucleotides, the CDR3 is TGTGCCACCAGCACCGACCTTTATAATCAGCCCCAGCATTTT. Translated, it gives CATSTDLYNQPQHF. This chain uses TRBV15 with TRBJ1-5; D remains unclear. V was cut by 4 bases and J by 4 bases, with 11 bases left in between. Looked up from germline, CDR1 is LNHNV and CDR2 is YYDKDF (reference sequence). This CDR3 is built from 14 residues.

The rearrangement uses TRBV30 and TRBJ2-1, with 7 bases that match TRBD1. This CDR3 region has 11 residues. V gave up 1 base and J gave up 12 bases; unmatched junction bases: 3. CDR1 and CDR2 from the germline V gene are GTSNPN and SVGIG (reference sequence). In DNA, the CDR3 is TGTGCCTGGAGTGCCAGGACAGGGCAGTTCTTC. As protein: CAWSARTGQFF.

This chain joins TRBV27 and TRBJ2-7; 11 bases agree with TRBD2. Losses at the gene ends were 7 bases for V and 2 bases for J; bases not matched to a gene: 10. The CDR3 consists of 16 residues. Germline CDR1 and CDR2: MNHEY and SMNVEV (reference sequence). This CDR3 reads CASTPGLAGGPYEQYF. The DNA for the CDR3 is TGTGCCAGCACCCCCGGGCTAGCGGGAGGACCCTACGAGCAGTACTTC.

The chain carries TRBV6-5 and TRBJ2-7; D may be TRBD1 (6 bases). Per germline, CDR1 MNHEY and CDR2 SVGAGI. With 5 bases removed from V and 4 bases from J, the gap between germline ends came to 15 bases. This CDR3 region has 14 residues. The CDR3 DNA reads TGTGCCAGCAGTCCCGGGACACGGTGGTACGAGCAGTACTTC. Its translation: CASSPGTRWYEQYF.